This passage covers 27 T cell receptor beta chains from one sample sequenced in a study of T cells after somatic rescue of genetic block. The protocol was immunoSEQ multiplex PCR, while the TCRdb copy is restricted to in-frame clones and leaves out a portion. The table lists just over 14,000 clones, about 65% of them singletons, with about 29% in the top ten. What was sequenced was peripheral blood mononuclear cells (PBMCs). Receptor source: a man in his late teens or twenties.

J is TRBJ2-5 and V is TRBV5-1; 11 bases fit TRBD2. The CDR3 runs to 14 residues. With 2 bases clipped from V and 4 bases from J, the junction kept 1 base outside the gene matches. The V gene's germline CDR1 is SGHRS and CDR2 YFSETQ. The CDR3: CASSFLAGGETQYF. Here the CDR3 DNA reads TGCGCCAGCAGCTTTCTAGCGGGAGGAGAGACCCAGTACTTC.

The rearrangement joins TRBV4-1 to TRBJ2-4; D call uncertain. CDR1 and CDR2 from the germline V gene are MGHRA and YSYEKL. The CDR3 is 16 residues long. Between the trimmed V and J ends, which lost 0 bases and 3 bases, there was a span of 12 bases. For the CDR3, the DNA is TGCGCCAGCAGCCAAGACAGTACCGGTGGCAAAAACATTCAGTACTTC. Its protein is CASSQDSTGGKNIQYF.

This clone appeared a few times. The chain employs TRBV19 and TRBJ1-5; D gene ambiguous. CDR1 and CDR2 from the germline V gene are LNHDA and SQIVND (reference sequence). The CDR3 loop spans 14 amino acids. V was shortened by 1 base and J by 5 bases, with 9 bases between the two germline ends. For the CDR3, the DNA is TGTGCCAGTAGTATAGTCACAGTGTATCAGCCCCAGCATTTT. This translates into CASSIVTVYQPQHF.

The gene calls are TRBV5-1 and TRBJ2-2, with D possibly being TRBD1 or TRBD2 (5 bases each). The germline V and J ends were trimmed by 1 base and 4 bases, with 11 bases remaining between them. This CDR3 is built from 15 residues. Germline loops: CDR1 SGHRS, CDR2 YFSETQ. CDR3 nucleotides: TGCGCCAGCAGCTTGCGGGACCTCCCCACCGGGGAGCTGTTTTTT. It encodes CASSLRDLPTGELFF.

This chain joins TRBV28 and TRBJ2-7; tentative D call: TRBD1 (6 bases). CDR1 is MDHEN and CDR2 is SYDVKM in the germline V gene. The length of the CDR3 is 14 residues. Trimming left V 5 bases short and J 3 bases short, with 14 bases between. CDR3 sequence: CASSIGTLHYEQYF. CDR3 DNA: TGTGCCAGCAGTATAGGGACACTCCACTACGAGCAGTACTTC.

The chain is built from TRBV19 and TRBJ1-2; D possibly corresponds to TRBD1 (5 bases). The CDR3 is made up of 14 amino acids. The germline V gene encodes CDR1 LNHDA and CDR2 SQIVND (reference sequence). Trimming cost V 6 bases and J 8 bases, with 19 bases left between them. As DNA, the CDR3 is TGTGCCAGTAGCCTGTATCAGGGAGGTGGAGGCTACACCTTC. Its protein product is CASSLYQGGGGYTF.

CDR3 nucleotides: TGCGCCAGCAGCGTAAGGGACAGGGGCTACGAGCAGTACTTC. It encodes CASSVRDRGYEQYF. V and J are TRBV5-1 and TRBJ2-7; 10 nucleotides align to TRBD1. The germline CDR1 and CDR2 sequences are SGHRS and YFSETQ. Unmatched junction bases numbered 4, after V lost 4 bases and J lost 3 bases. The CDR3 extends over 14 amino acids.

This clone was seen a few times. The V and J genes are TRBV28 and TRBJ2-7, with TRBD1 identical over 7 bases. The J segment lost 3 bases and the V segment lost 4 bases, leaving 3 bases of the junction unmatched. This CDR3 is 13 amino acids long. Germline assignment: CDR1 MDHEN and CDR2 SYDVKM. CDR3 sequence reads: CASSSTGDYEQYF. The CDR3 DNA reads as TGTGCCAGCAGTTCCACAGGGGACTACGAGCAGTACTTC.

V and J are TRBV10-3 and TRBJ2-2; TRBD2 matches 12 bases. Losses at the gene ends were 3 bases for V and 6 bases for J; bases not matched to a gene: 14. The CDR3 contains 19 residues. Germline-derived CDR1 and CDR2 are ENHRY and SYGVKD. The CDR3, as DNA: TGTGCCATCAGTGATCGGGGACCTCTAGCGGGAGGGGAGGCCGGGGAGCTGTTTTTT. Translated, it gives CAISDRGPLAGGEAGELFF.

CDR3 region: CASSSGAGQGIDQPQHF. CDR3 DNA sequence: TGTGCCAGCAGTTCGGGGGCGGGACAGGGTATCGATCAGCCCCAGCATTTT. The chain combines TRBV28 with TRBJ1-5, with 9 bases identical to TRBD1. Per germline, CDR1 MDHEN and CDR2 SYDVKM. After removal of 4 bases from V and 5 bases from J, the junction contained 12 bases not matched to a gene. CDR3 length: 17 residues.

This chain connects TRBV5-6 to TRBJ2-6, with unresolved D. The CDR3 totals 18 residues. Germline V gene sequence: CDR1 SGHDT, CDR2 YYEEEE. V shed 1 base and J shed 0 bases, with 14 bases lying between them. CDR3 in amino acids: CASSLRIQFRSGANVLTF. DNA of the CDR3: TGTGCCAGCAGCTTGAGAATTCAGTTCCGCTCTGGGGCCAACGTCCTGACTTTC.

V is TRBV4-2 and J is TRBJ2-1, with D perhaps matching TRBD1 or TRBD2 (5 bases each). The CDR3 totals 17 residues. Germline lookup yields CDR1 LGHNA and CDR2 YNFKEQ. The germline V and J ends were trimmed by 1 base and 4 bases, with 17 bases remaining between them. CDR3 nucleotides: TGTGCCAGCAGCCAAGTATGGGGGACCCTACCGTACAATGAGCAGTTCTTC. Translation: CASSQVWGTLPYNEQFF.

The chain has TRBV5-1 and TRBJ1-5; TRBD1 might be the D (5 bases). CDR1 is SGHRS, CDR2 YFSETQ, per germline. The CDR3 runs to 13 residues. V lost 0 bases, J lost 5 bases, and 6 bases lay in between. The CDR3 sequence: CASSLGGDQPQHF. The CDR3, as DNA: TGCGCCAGCAGCTTGGGAGGGGATCAGCCCCAGCATTTT.

The chain joins TRBV18 to TRBJ1-5; weak D call: TRBD1 (6 bases). CDR3 size: 15 residues. Germline values: CDR1 KGHSH, CDR2 LQKENI. V was shortened by 5 bases and J by 2 bases, with 13 bases between the two germline ends. The CDR3 region is CASSALQGRNQPQHF. The CDR3 nucleotides read TGTGCCAGCTCAGCCCTACAGGGTCGCAATCAGCCCCAGCATTTT.

A note on this clone: Relative to the germline gene, one junction end is altered; a read error may explain this. This CDR3 reads CASSLVLGHSDEQYF. For the CDR3, the DNA is TGCGCCAGCAGCTTGGTTTTGGGACACTCCGACGAGCAGTACTTC. This sequence joins TRBV5-1 and TRBJ2-7; a possible D gene is TRBD1 (6 bases). This CDR3 spans 15 amino acids. The germline CDR1 and CDR2 sequences are SGHRS and YFSETQ.

The chain employs TRBV7-6 and TRBJ1-5; unclear D gene. This CDR3 is built from 16 residues. Germline CDR1 is SGHVS and CDR2 is FNYEAQ. The ends were cut back, 1 base at V and 6 bases at J, with 16 bases in the middle. CDR3 nucleotide sequence: TGTGCCAGCAGCTTAGGGGGAGGGCAGGTGCGTCAGCCCCAGCATTTT. This sequence encodes CASSLGGGQVRQPQHF.

The CDR3 bases are TGTGCCACACTCCCACGGGGGGGCAGGCAGTACTTC. Translating gives CATLPRGGRQYF. This chain joins TRBV6-5 and TRBJ2-7; 8 bases line up with TRBD2. The germline gives CDR1 MNHEY, CDR2 SVGAGI. The CDR3 consists of 12 residues. Trimming cost V 10 bases and J 9 bases; bases outside gene matches: 11.

The rearrangement links TRBV11-1 to TRBJ2-1; 9 nucleotides agree with TRBD2. The CDR3 runs 16 residues. CDR1 and CDR2 (germline): SGHAT, FQDESV (reference sequence). The V segment lost 3 bases and the J segment 6 bases; nucleotides outside the gene matches: 9. The CDR3 nucleotides read TGTGCCAGCAGCTTTGGGAGAGCGGGGGGACTCAATGAGCAGTTCTTC. It yields the protein CASSFGRAGGLNEQFF.

The gene calls are TRBV10-1 and TRBJ2-3; a possible D gene is TRBD2 (6 bases). Germline CDR1 is WNHNN and CDR2 is SYGVQD (reference sequence). This CDR3 has 15 residues. The V end was cut by 2 bases, the J end by 4 bases, with 13 bases between. The CDR3 DNA reads as TGCGCCAGCAGTGAGCGGGGGACGGTGGCAGATACGCAGTATTTT. Its protein product is CASSERGTVADTQYF.

This chain links TRBV5-5 with TRBJ1-5; D remains ambiguous. Between the trimmed V and J ends, which lost 0 bases and 0 bases, there was a span of 7 bases. Germline V CDR1 and CDR2: SGHKS, YYEKEE (reference sequence). The CDR3 has 15 residues. The chain's CDR3 is CASSLEQNSNQPQHF. CDR3 nucleotide sequence: TGTGCCAGCAGCTTGGAGCAGAATAGCAATCAGCCCCAGCATTTT. Supplemented by reference TRBV5-5 and TRBJ1-5, the full variable domain reads DAGVTQSPTHLIKTRGQQVTLRCSPISGHKSVSWYQQVLGQGPQFIFQYYEKEERGRGNFPDRFSARQFPNYSSELNVNALLLGDSALYLCASSLEQNSNQPQHFGDGTRLSIL.

There are a few counts of this clone. The rearrangement links TRBV9 to TRBJ1-4; D is undetermined. The ends were cut back, 4 bases at V and 5 bases at J, with 9 bases in the middle. The germline CDR1 and CDR2 sequences are SGDLS and YYNGEE. The CDR3 covers 13 residues. The CDR3 loop reads CASSQTGNEKLFF. The CDR3 coding sequence is TGTGCCAGCAGCCAGACTGGCAATGAAAAACTGTTTTTT.

The chain recombines TRBV6-6 with TRBJ2-4, with TRBD1 matching over 7 bases. V shed 11 bases and J 0 bases; nucleotides not matched to a gene: 10. Germline V CDR1 and CDR2: MNHNY, SVGAGI (reference sequence). The CDR3 sequence is 15 residues long. The CDR3 loop is CAGASTGLAKNIQYF. In DNA form, the CDR3 reads TGTGCCGGAGCTTCGACAGGGCTAGCCAAAAACATTCAGTACTTC.

In its sample, this clone was seen a few times. This chain links TRBV10-3 with TRBJ2-4; D gene uncertain. This CDR3 is 15 amino acids long. Germline CDR1 and CDR2: ENHRY and SYGVKD. The germline V and J ends were trimmed by 3 bases and 0 bases, with 9 bases remaining between them. The CDR3 region has the DNA TGTGCCATCAGTGATCCCCCGCTAGCCAAAAACATTCAGTACTTC. Protein product: CAISDPPLAKNIQYF.

The chain has TRBV9 and TRBJ2-1; 8 bases map to TRBD2. The germline V gene has CDR1 SGDLS and CDR2 YYNGEE. Germline trimming cut 4 bases from V and 7 bases from J; bases unmatched to any gene: 10. The CDR3 sequence is 15 residues long. CDR3 residues: CASSRFSGGENEQFF. The CDR3 nucleotides read TGTGCCAGCAGCCGGTTCAGCGGGGGAGAGAATGAGCAGTTCTTC.

The chain is built from TRBV6-6 and TRBJ2-4; D unclear. This CDR3 has 14 amino acids. Trimming left V 2 bases short and J 8 bases short, with 13 bases between. Germline CDR1 reads MNHNY; CDR2 reads SVGAGI (reference sequence). CDR3 sequence reads: CASSYLSGSDIQYF. CDR3 in DNA: TGTGCCAGCAGTTACCTGAGTGGATCGGACATTCAGTACTTC.

The V call is TRBV10-3, the J call TRBJ1-6, with D tentatively TRBD1 (5 bases). The CDR3 length is 14 residues. The germline CDR1 and CDR2 sequences are ENHRY and SYGVKD. V lost 2 bases and J lost 6, with 8 bases in between. This CDR3 is CAISEPRGNSPLHF. The CDR3 nucleotides are TGTGCCATCAGTGAGCCTAGGGGTAATTCACCCCTCCACTTT.

V and J are TRBV7-3 and TRBJ1-2; D gene ambiguous. This CDR3 is built from 12 residues. Germline V gene lookup returns CDR1 SGHTA and CDR2 FQGTGA. V lost 4 bases and J lost 4, with 7 bases in between. The CDR3 is CASSSALYGYTF. In DNA, the CDR3 is TGTGCCAGCAGCTCGGCCCTCTATGGCTACACCTTC.